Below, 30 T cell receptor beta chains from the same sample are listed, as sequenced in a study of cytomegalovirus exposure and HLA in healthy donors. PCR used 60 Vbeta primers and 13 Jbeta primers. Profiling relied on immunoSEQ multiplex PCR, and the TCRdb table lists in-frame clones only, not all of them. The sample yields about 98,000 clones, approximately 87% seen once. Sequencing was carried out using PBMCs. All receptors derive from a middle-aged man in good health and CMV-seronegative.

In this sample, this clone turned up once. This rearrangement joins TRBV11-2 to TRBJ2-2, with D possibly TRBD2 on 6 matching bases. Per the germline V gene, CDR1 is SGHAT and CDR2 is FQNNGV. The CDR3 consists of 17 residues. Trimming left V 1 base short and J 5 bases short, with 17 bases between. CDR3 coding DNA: TGTGCCAGCAGCTTAGTCTCCGCCGCAGGGAGGACCGGGGAGCTGTTTTTT. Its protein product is CASSLVSAAGRTGELFF.

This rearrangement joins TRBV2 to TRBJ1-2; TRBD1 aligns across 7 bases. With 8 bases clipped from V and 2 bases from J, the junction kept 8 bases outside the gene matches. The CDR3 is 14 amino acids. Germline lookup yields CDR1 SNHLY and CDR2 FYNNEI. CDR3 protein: CASRTGEGNYGYTF. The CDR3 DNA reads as TGTGCCAGCCGGACAGGAGAAGGGAACTATGGCTACACCTTC.

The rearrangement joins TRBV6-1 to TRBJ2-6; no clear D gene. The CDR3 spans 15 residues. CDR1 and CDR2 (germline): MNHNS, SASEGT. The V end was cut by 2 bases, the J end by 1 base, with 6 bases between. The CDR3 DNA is TGTGCCAGCAGTGAACAGGCTTCTGGGGCCAACGTCCTGACTTTC. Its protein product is CASSEQASGANVLTF.

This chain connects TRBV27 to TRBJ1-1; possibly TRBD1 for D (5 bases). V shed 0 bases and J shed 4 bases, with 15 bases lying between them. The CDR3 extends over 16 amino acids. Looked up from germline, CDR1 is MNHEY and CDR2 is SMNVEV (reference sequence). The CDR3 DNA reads TGTGCCAGCAGTTTATCAATGGATGGGGGGACCACTGAAGCTTTCTTT. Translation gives CASSLSMDGGTTEAFF.

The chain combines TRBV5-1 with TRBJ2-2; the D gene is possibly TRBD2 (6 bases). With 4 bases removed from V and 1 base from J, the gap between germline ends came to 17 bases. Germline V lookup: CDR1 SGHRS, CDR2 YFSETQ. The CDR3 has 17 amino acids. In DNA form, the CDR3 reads TGCGCCAGCAGCAAGGATACGGGACTGGTGAACACCGGGGAGCTGTTTTTT. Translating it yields CASSKDTGLVNTGELFF.

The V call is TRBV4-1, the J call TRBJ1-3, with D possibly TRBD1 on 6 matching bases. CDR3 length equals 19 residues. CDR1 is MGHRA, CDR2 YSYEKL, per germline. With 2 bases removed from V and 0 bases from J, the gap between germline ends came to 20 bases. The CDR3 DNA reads TGCGCCAGCAGCCAACTGGGGGGTCGGGGGGCGAGCTCTGGAAACACCATATATTTT. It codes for CASSQLGGRGASSGNTIYF.

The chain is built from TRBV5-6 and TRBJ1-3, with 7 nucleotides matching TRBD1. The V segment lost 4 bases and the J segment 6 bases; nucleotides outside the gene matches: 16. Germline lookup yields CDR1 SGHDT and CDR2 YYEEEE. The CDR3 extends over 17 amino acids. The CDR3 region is CASSLIKDRRTSNTIYF. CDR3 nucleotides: TGTGCCAGCAGCCTCATAAAGGACAGGCGGACCTCAAACACCATATATTTT. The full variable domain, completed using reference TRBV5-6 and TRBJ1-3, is DAGVTQSPTHLIKTRGQQVTLRCSPKSGHDTVSWYQQALGQGPQFIFQYYEEEERQRGNFPDRFSGHQFPNYSSELNVNALLLGDSALYLCASSLIKDRRTSNTIYFGEGSWLTVV.

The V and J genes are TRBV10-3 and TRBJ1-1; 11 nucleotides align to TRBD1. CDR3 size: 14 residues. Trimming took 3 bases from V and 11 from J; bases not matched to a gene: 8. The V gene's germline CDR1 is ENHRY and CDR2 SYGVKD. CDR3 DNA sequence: TGTGCCATCAGTGATGACCGGGACAGGGGGACTGCTTTCTTT. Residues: CAISDDRDRGTAFF.

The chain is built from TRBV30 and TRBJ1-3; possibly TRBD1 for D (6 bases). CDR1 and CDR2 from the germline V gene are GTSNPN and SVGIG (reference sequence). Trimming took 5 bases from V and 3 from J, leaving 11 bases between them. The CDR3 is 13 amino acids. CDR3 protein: CAWARGYGNTIYF. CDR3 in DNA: TGTGCCTGGGCCAGGGGTTATGGAAACACCATATATTTT.

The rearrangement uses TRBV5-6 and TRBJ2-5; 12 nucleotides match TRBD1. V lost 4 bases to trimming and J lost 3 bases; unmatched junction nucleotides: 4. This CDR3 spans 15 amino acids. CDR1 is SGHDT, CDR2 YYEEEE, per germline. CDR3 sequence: CASSPGTGGEETQYF. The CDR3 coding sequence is TGTGCCAGCAGCCCAGGGACAGGGGGCGAAGAGACCCAGTACTTC.

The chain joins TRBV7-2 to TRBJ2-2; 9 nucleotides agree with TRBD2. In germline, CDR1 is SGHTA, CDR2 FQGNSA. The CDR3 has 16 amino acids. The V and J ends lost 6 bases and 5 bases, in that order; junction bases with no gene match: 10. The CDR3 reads CASSSGGSGGTGELFF. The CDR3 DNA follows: TGTGCCAGCAGTTCCGGAGGTAGCGGGGGAACCGGGGAGCTGTTTTTT.

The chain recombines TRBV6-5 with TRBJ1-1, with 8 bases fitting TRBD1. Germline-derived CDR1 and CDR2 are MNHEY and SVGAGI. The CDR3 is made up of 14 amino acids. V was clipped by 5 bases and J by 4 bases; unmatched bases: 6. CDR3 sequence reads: CASSGGQGTTEAFF. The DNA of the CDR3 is TGTGCCAGCAGTGGCGGACAGGGTACCACTGAAGCTTTCTTT.

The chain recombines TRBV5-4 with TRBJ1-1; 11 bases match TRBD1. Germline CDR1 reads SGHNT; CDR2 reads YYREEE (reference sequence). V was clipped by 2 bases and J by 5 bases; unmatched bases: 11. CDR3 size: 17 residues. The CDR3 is CASSFPGDRGSWTEAFF. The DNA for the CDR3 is TGTGCCAGCAGCTTTCCCGGGGACAGGGGGTCGTGGACTGAAGCTTTCTTT.

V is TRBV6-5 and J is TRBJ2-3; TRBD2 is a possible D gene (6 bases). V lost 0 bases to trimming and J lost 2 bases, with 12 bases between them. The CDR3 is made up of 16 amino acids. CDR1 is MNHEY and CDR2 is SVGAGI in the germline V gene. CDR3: CASSYSSGPPTDTQYF. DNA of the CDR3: TGTGCCAGCAGTTACTCGAGCGGGCCTCCCACAGATACGCAGTATTTT.

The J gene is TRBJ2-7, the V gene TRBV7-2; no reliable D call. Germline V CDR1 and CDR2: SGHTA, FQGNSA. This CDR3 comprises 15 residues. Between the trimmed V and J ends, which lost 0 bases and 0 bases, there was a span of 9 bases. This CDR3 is CASSLAGVSSYEQYF. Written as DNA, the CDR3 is TGTGCCAGCAGCTTAGCGGGCGTTAGCTCCTACGAGCAGTACTTC.

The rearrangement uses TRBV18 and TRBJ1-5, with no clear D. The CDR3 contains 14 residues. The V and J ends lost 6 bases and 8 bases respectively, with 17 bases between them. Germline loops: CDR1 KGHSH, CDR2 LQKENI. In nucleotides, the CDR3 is TGTGCCAGCTCCACGGAGGGAGGTATCAAGCCCCAGCATTTT. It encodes CASSTEGGIKPQHF.

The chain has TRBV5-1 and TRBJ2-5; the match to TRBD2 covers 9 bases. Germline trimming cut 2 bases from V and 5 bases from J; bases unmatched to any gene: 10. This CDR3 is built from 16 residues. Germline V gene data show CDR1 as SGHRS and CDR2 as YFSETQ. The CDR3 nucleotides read TGCGCCAGCAGCTTTGGAGCGGGGGGCCCCAGGGAGACCCAGTACTTC. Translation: CASSFGAGGPRETQYF.

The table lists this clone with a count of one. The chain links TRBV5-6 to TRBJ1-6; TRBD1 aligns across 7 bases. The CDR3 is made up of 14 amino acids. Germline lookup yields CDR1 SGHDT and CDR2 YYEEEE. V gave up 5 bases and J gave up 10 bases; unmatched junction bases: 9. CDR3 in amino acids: CASSLGDRGSPLHF. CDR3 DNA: TGTGCCAGCAGTTTAGGGGACAGAGGATCACCCCTCCACTTT.

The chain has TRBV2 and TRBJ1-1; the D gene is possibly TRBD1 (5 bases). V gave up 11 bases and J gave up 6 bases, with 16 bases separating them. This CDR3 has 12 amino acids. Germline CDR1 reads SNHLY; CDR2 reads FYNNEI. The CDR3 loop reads CAARRGTPEAFF. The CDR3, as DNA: TGTGCCGCGCGGAGGGGTACCCCTGAAGCTTTCTTT.

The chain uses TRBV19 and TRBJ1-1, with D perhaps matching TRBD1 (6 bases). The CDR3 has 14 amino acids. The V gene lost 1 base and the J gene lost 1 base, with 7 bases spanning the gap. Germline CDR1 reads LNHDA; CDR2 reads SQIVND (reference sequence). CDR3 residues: CASSIGTENTEAFF. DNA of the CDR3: TGTGCCAGTAGTATAGGGACAGAGAACACTGAAGCTTTCTTT.

In DNA, the CDR3 is TGCGCCAGCAGCCCCCTGGACAGGGTTAATTCACCCCTCCACTTT. As protein: CASSPLDRVNSPLHF. The chain links TRBV23-1 to TRBJ1-6; 8 nucleotides line up with TRBD1. TRBV23-1 carries the ORF label, with uncertain function. V gave up 6 bases and J gave up 6 bases; unmatched junction bases: 7. This CDR3 is 15 amino acids long.

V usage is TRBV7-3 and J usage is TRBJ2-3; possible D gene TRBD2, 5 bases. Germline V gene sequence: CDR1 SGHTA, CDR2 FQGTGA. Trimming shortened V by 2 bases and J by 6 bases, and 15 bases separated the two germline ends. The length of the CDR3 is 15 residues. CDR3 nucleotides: TGTGCCAGCAGCTTAGCCCCCGGCCGAGGGGATACGCAGTATTTT. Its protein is CASSLAPGRGDTQYF.

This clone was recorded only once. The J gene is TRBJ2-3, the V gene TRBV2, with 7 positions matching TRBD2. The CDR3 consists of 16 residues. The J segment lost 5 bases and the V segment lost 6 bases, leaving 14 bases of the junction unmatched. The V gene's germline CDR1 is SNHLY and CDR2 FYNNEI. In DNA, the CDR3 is TGTGCCAGCAGCCTCTATATGACGGGGGGACGAGATACGCAGTATTTT. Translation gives CASSLYMTGGRDTQYF.

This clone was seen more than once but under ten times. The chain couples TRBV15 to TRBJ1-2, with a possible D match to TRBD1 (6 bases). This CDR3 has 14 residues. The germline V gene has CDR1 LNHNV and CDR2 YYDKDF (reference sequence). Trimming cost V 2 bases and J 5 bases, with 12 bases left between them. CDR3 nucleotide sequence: TGTGCCACCAGCAGACCCGACAGGATTTATGGCTACACCTTC. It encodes CATSRPDRIYGYTF.

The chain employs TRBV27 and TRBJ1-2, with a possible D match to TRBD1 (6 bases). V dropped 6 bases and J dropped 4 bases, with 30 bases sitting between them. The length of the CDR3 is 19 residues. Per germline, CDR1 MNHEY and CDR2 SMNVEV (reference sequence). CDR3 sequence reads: CASRIRDTYSPLPGYGYTF. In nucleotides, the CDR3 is TGTGCCAGCAGGATCCGGGACACGTACAGTCCTTTGCCCGGCTATGGCTACACCTTC.

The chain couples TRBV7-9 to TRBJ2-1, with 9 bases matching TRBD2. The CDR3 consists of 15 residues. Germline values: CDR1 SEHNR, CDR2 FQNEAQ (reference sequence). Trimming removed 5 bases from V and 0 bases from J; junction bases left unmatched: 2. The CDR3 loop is CASSLGLASYNEQFF. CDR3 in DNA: TGTGCCAGCAGCCTGGGACTAGCCTCCTACAATGAGCAGTTCTTC.

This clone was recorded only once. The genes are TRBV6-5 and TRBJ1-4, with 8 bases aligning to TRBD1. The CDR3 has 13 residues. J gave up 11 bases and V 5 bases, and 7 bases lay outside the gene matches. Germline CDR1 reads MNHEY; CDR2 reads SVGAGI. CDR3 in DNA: TGTGCCAGCAGTACCCCGACAGGGGATAAACTGTTTTTT. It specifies CASSTPTGDKLFF.

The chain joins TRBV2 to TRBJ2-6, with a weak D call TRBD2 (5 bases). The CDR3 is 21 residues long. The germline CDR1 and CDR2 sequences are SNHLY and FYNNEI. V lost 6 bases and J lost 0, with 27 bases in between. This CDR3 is CASRPPGRRLLRNSGANVLTF. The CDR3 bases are TGTGCCAGCAGGCCCCCGGGAAGGAGGCTCCTCCGCAACTCTGGGGCCAACGTCCTGACTTTC.

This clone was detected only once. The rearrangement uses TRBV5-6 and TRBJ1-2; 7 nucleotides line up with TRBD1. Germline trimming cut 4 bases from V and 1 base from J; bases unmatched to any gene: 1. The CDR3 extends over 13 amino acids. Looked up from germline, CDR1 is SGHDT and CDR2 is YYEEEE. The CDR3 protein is CASSRDSNYGYTF. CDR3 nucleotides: TGTGCCAGCAGCCGGGACAGTAACTATGGCTACACCTTC.

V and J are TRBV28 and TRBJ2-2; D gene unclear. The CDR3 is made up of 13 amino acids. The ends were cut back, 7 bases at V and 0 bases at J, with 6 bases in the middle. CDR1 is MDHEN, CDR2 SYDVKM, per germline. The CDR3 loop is CASTFPNTGELFF. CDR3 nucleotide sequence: TGTGCCAGCACATTCCCGAACACCGGGGAGCTGTTTTTT.